Given below is one T cell receptor (beta chain) in context. Its antigen remains unknown. This sample was taken from a study of cytomegalovirus exposure and HLA in healthy donors. This CDR3 comprises 15 residues. V shed 4 bases and J 7 bases; nucleotides not matched to a gene: 9. The germline V gene has CDR1 SGHVS and CDR2 FNYEAQ. Study-level findings and limits: The study recorded 160 or so TCR beta chains that were cytomegalovirus-associated. Reportedly, a later analysis found an Asian-associated ancestry cluster had fewer N-insertions than the approximately 670-donor mean.

In the PCR, 60 Vbeta and 13 Jbeta primers were used. Original processing notes: A later analysis counted 80 million or so unique TCR beta chains, some 11 million shared. TCRdb's table, derived via immunoSEQ multiplex PCR, lists solely in-frame clones and lacks some. The DNA gave D and trimming, while V, J and clone size come from that table. The sample contains about 160,000 clones, approximately 78% of which appear only once. The rearrangement links TRBV7-6 to TRBJ1-3; 8 bases agree with TRBD1. The sequenced material came from PBMCs. The receptor was isolated from a girl aged 2 to 10 in good health and CMV-seropositive. The CDR3 sequence: CASSSQGGVRNTIYF. CDR3 DNA: TGTGCCAGCAGCTCACAGGGGGGCGTCCGGAACACCATATATTTT.